The 24 T cell receptor beta chains below were found in one sample sequenced in a study of blood T cell repertoires in COVID-19. Profiled with immunoSEQ multiplex PCR; TCRdb holds only in-frame clones, not every one. The table has approximately 90,000 clones, about 80% seen once. Sequencing was performed on peripheral blood. All receptors come from an elderly woman with acute or convalescent COVID-19.

This chain links TRBV7-9 with TRBJ2-1, with 12 bases lining up with TRBD1. V dropped 5 bases and J dropped 7; count of bases not matched to a gene: 6. This CDR3 spans 15 amino acids. Per germline, CDR1 SEHNR and CDR2 FQNEAQ (reference sequence). In nucleotides, the CDR3 is TGTGCCAGCAGCGAGGGACAGGGGGCAGAGAATGAGCAGTTCTTC. Its protein product is CASSEGQGAENEQFF.

The V call is TRBV29-1, the J call TRBJ1-2; the match to TRBD1 covers 8 bases. Unmatched junction bases numbered 8, after V lost 3 bases and J lost 2 bases. The CDR3 extends over 15 amino acids. Germline V CDR1 and CDR2: SQVTM, ANQGSEA. The CDR3 sequence: CSVDLGTGVNYGYTF. In DNA form, the CDR3 reads TGCAGCGTTGATTTGGGGACAGGAGTCAACTATGGCTACACCTTC.

V and J are TRBV7-9 and TRBJ1-6, with TRBD1 as a possible D gene (6 bases). V lost 5 bases and J 10 bases, leaving 15 bases between the germline ends. The CDR3 sequence is 14 residues long. CDR1 is SEHNR, CDR2 FQNEAQ, per germline (reference sequence). DNA for the CDR3: TGTGCCAGCAGCCCTACATCAGGGGAATCACCCCTCCACTTT. Translation gives CASSPTSGESPLHF.

The chain employs TRBV30 and TRBJ2-6; no reliable D call. The CDR3 is 14 residues long. Germline V lookup: CDR1 GTSNPN, CDR2 SVGIG (reference sequence). Trimming removed 4 bases from V and 2 bases from J, with 9 bases in between. The CDR3 here is CAWTRLAGANVLTF. CDR3 nucleotides: TGTGCCTGGACGCGGTTGGCTGGGGCCAACGTCCTGACTTTC.

The chain combines TRBV3-1 (or the pseudogene TRBV3-2) with TRBJ2-1, with 10 nucleotides matching TRBD2. The germline gives CDR1 LGHDT, CDR2 YNNKEL (reference sequence). This CDR3 has 13 amino acids. The J segment lost 7 bases and the V segment lost 4 bases, leaving 1 base of the junction unmatched. The chain's CDR3 is CASSLGLANEQFF. DNA for the CDR3: TGTGCCAGCAGCCTGGGACTAGCGAATGAGCAGTTCTTC.

This clone was observed a few times. The chain couples TRBV7-9 to TRBJ2-7; 10 nucleotides line up with TRBD2. In germline, CDR1 is SEHNR, CDR2 FQNEAQ (reference sequence). V shed 2 bases, J shed 0 bases, and the junction held 7 bases outside the gene matches. The CDR3 runs to 17 residues. The CDR3 protein is CASSLLGTSASSYEQYF. The CDR3 DNA follows: TGTGCCAGCAGCTTACTTGGGACTAGCGCGAGCTCCTACGAGCAGTACTTC.

The chain employs TRBV2 and TRBJ1-5, with D perhaps TRBD1 (6 bases). The CDR3 is 18 residues long. Trimming cost V 5 bases and J 5 bases, with 25 bases left between them. CDR1 is SNHLY, CDR2 FYNNEI, per germline. The CDR3 DNA sequence: TGTGCCAGCAGTAATCCCCTGGGGCGGGCCAGGACAGATCAGCCCCAGCATTTT. Translating gives CASSNPLGRARTDQPQHF.

This chain connects TRBV7-9 to TRBJ1-1, with 12 positions matching TRBD1. The CDR3 covers 15 residues. The germline gives CDR1 SEHNR, CDR2 FQNEAQ (reference sequence). With 4 bases clipped from V and 9 bases from J, the junction kept 9 bases outside the gene matches. CDR3 residues: CASSSSPGQGAKAFF. The CDR3 DNA reads as TGTGCCAGCAGCTCCTCACCGGGACAGGGGGCGAAAGCTTTCTTT.

The chain employs TRBV2 and TRBJ1-4, with D maybe TRBD1 (6 bases). V was cut by 6 bases and J by 7 bases, with 15 bases left in between. The CDR3 has 14 amino acids. CDR1 and CDR2 from the germline V gene are SNHLY and FYNNEI. The CDR3 loop reads CASSVQGQGEKLFF. The DNA for the CDR3 is TGTGCCAGCAGCGTACAGGGCCAGGGTGAAAAACTGTTTTTT.

The J gene is TRBJ2-1, the V gene TRBV7-3, with TRBD2 matching over 10 bases. V gave up 5 bases and J gave up 7 bases; unmatched junction bases: 14. This CDR3 comprises 17 residues. Germline lookup yields CDR1 SGHTA and CDR2 FQGTGA. DNA for the CDR3: TGTGCCAGCAGCCCTCAGAGGGGTAGCGGGGGGTTGAATGAGCAGTTCTTC. Residues: CASSPQRGSGGLNEQFF.

The chain links TRBV9 to TRBJ1-1; D is unclear. The germline gives CDR1 SGDLS, CDR2 YYNGEE. CDR3 length: 14 residues. V dropped 4 bases and J dropped 7 bases, with 17 bases sitting between them. CDR3 in DNA: TGTGCCAGCAGCTCCGGGGTAGGGATCAGTGAAGCTTTCTTT. This gives the protein CASSSGVGISEAFF. Full variable domain (outside the CDR3, taken from reference TRBV9 and TRBJ1-1): DSGVTQTPKHLITATGQRVTLRCSPRSGDLSVYWYQQSLDQGLQFLIQYYNGEERAKGNILERFSAQQFPDLHSELNLSSLELGDSALYFCASSSGVGISEAFFGQGTRLTVV.

The V gene is TRBV19, the J gene TRBJ2-7; D possibly corresponds to TRBD1 (5 bases). With 1 base removed from V and 6 bases from J, the gap between germline ends came to 13 bases. Germline CDR1 reads LNHDA; CDR2 reads SQIVND (reference sequence). This CDR3 comprises 14 residues. Here the CDR3 DNA reads TGTGCCAGTAGTATAGGCAGGGTCAGGGCCGAGCAGTACTTC. Its translation: CASSIGRVRAEQYF.

The J gene is TRBJ2-3, the V gene TRBV20-1, with 7 bases that match TRBD1. Germline-derived CDR1 and CDR2 are DFQATT and SNEGSKA (reference sequence). Trimming removed 3 bases from V and 4 bases from J; junction bases left unmatched: 7. The CDR3 runs 14 residues. The DNA of the CDR3 is TGCAGTGCTAGTTTCCAGGGACAGTCAGATACGCAGTATTTT. Protein sequence: CSASFQGQSDTQYF.

Comment on this clone: This CDR3 is also generated by other DNA sequences in the sample. The chain employs TRBV3-1 (or the pseudogene TRBV3-2) and TRBJ2-4; D remains unclear. The germline CDR1 and CDR2 sequences are LGHDT and YNNKEL (reference sequence). Trimming removed 1 base from V and 5 bases from J, with 3 bases in between. CDR3 length equals 12 residues. This CDR3 reads CASSQAENIQYF. CDR3 nucleotides: TGTGCCAGCAGCCAAGCGGAAAACATTCAGTACTTC.

This clone was recorded a few times. The rearrangement joins TRBV30 to TRBJ2-3; 12 bases are shared with TRBD2. V was pared by 7 bases and J by 5 bases, with 10 bases of the junction left unmatched. This CDR3 has 15 residues. The germline CDR1 and CDR2 sequences are GTSNPN and SVGIG (reference sequence). CDR3 sequence: CASTEGTSGLDTQYF. CDR3 sequence (DNA): TGTGCCTCTACGGAAGGGACTAGCGGGTTAGATACGCAGTATTTT.

CDR3 nucleotides: TGTGCCACCAGTGCGGGGGTCAGGACAGGAGACAATGAGCAGTTCTTC. Its translation is CATSAGVRTGDNEQFF. The chain links TRBV24-1 to TRBJ2-1; a possible D gene is TRBD1 (7 bases). The CDR3 spans 16 residues. Germline assignment: CDR1 KGHDR and CDR2 SFDVKD. V was pared by 5 bases and J by 5 bases, with 18 bases between.

V is TRBV6-1 and J is TRBJ2-2, with TRBD2 matching over 16 bases. The CDR3 totals 18 residues. V was clipped by 4 bases and J by 2 bases; unmatched bases: 4. Germline V gives CDR1 MNHNS, CDR2 SASEGT. The chain's CDR3 is CASSAGLAGGPNTGELFF. CDR3 nucleotides: TGTGCCAGCAGTGCGGGACTAGCGGGAGGGCCAAACACCGGGGAGCTGTTTTTT.

There are a few counts of this clone. This chain connects TRBV27 to TRBJ1-2, with D perhaps matching TRBD1 (5 bases). Germline assignment: CDR1 MNHEY and CDR2 SMNVEV (reference sequence). The CDR3 length is 18 residues. Trimming removed 0 bases from V and 5 bases from J, with 22 bases in between. The CDR3: CASSLSTPSAGTIYGYTF. The CDR3 nucleotides are TGTGCCAGCAGTTTATCAACCCCAAGTGCAGGGACTATTTATGGCTACACCTTC.

This clone was observed a single time. V gene TRBV5-1 combines with J gene TRBJ2-7; TRBD1 matches at 8 bases. Germline V CDR1 and CDR2: SGHRS, YFSETQ. The CDR3 is 15 amino acids. V was clipped by 5 bases and J by 7 bases; unmatched bases: 14. The DNA of the CDR3 is TGCGCCAGCAGGGACCCGGGACAGGACATAGGTGAGCAGTACTTC. As protein: CASRDPGQDIGEQYF.

V and J are TRBV18 and TRBJ1-1, with 7 positions matching TRBD1. There are 14 residues in the CDR3. V lost 2 bases, J lost 4 bases, and 4 bases stayed unmatched. Germline CDR1 is KGHSH and CDR2 is LQKENI. The CDR3 coding sequence is TGTGCCAGCTCACCAACAGGGGATGCCACTGAAGCTTTCTTT. Translation: CASSPTGDATEAFF.

This sequence joins TRBV7-9 and TRBJ2-1; 8 nucleotides align to TRBD2. The CDR3 is 15 residues long. Germline CDR1 reads SEHNR; CDR2 reads FQNEAQ (reference sequence). The V and J ends lost 2 bases and 4 bases, in that order; junction bases with no gene match: 4. CDR3 DNA: TGTGCCAGCAGCTTATCAGCGGGGGTATACAATGAGCAGTTCTTC. This encodes CASSLSAGVYNEQFF.

This clone has more than one count but fewer than ten. The V call is TRBV24-1, the J call TRBJ2-1; 8 bases are shared with TRBD2. Trimming cost V 5 bases and J 3 bases; bases outside gene matches: 5. Germline loops: CDR1 KGHDR, CDR2 SFDVKD. This CDR3 spans 15 amino acids. Here the CDR3 reads CATSGSSGGYNEQFF. CDR3 nucleotide sequence: TGTGCCACCAGTGGGTCCAGCGGGGGCTACAATGAGCAGTTCTTC.

V and J are TRBV5-1 and TRBJ2-7; TRBD1 agrees at 7 bases. The CDR3 has 16 amino acids. The V gene's germline CDR1 is SGHRS and CDR2 YFSETQ. J gave up 2 bases and V 0 bases, and 8 bases lay outside the gene matches. The CDR3 sequence is CASSLGLTGNTYEQYF. The CDR3 DNA reads as TGCGCCAGCAGCTTGGGATTGACAGGGAATACCTACGAGCAGTACTTC.

This chain links TRBV5-1 with TRBJ1-4; 7 bases match TRBD1. After removal of 4 bases from V and 5 bases from J, the junction contained 5 bases not matched to a gene. The germline V gene encodes CDR1 SGHRS and CDR2 YFSETQ. The CDR3 consists of 14 residues. CDR3 residues: CASSLGTANEKLFF. CDR3 sequence (DNA): TGCGCCAGCAGCCTCGGGACAGCGAATGAAAAACTGTTTTTT. Using reference TRBV5-1 and TRBJ1-4 for the parts outside the CDR3, the full variable domain is KAGVTQTPRYLIKTRGQQVTLSCSPISGHRSVSWYQQTPGQGLQFLFEYFSETQRNKGNFPGRFSGRQFSNSRSEMNVSTLELGDSALYLCASSLGTANEKLFFGSGTQLSVL.